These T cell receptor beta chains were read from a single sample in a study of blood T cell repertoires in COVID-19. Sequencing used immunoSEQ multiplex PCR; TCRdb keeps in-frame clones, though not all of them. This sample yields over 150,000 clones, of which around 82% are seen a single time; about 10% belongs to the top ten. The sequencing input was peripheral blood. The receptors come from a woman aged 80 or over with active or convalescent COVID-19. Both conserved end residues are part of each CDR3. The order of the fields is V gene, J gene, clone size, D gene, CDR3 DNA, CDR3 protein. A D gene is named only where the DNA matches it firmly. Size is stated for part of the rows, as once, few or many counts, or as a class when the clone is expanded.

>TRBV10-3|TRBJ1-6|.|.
TGTGCCATCAAGACCGGGACTAGGGGTTCACCCCTCCACTTT
CAIKTGTRGSPLHF
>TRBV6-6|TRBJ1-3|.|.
TGTGCCAGCAGTTACGGGCAGGCTGGAAACACCATATATTTT
CASSYGQAGNTIYF
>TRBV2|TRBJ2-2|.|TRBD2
TGTGCCAGCAGTGAAATAGCGGGAGAACCCGGGGAGCTGTTTTTT
CASSEIAGEPGELFF
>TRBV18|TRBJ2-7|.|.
TGTGCCAGCTCCCGGACGGGGTACGAGCAGTACTTC
CASSRTGYEQYF
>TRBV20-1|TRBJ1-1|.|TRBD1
TGCAGTGCTAGTTATTACAGGGGAGTGAACACTGAAGCTTTCTTT
CSASYYRGVNTEAFF
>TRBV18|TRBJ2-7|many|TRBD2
TGTGCCAGCTCCCTTCAAGCGGGAGTCGGCGAGCAGTACTTC
CASSLQAGVGEQYF
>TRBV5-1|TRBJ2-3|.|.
TGCGCCAGCAGCTTGGTGACTACCCCTTTTAGAGCCCCCAGCACAGATACGCAGTATTTT
CASSLVTTPFRAPSTDTQYF
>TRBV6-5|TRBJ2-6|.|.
TGTGCCAGCACGGGTTACCGCTCTGGGGCCAACGTCCTGACTTTC
CASTGYRSGANVLTF
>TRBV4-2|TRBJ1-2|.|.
TGTGCCAGCAGCCAAGATTTAGGAGGGGCGCCTCCTAACTATGGCTACACCTTC
CASSQDLGGAPPNYGYTF
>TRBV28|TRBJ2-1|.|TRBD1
TGTGCCAGTTATAACAGGGGACAGTTCTACAATGAGCAGTTCTTC
CASYNRGQFYNEQFF
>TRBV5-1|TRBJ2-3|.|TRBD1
TGCGCCAGCAGCTTGGGGACAGGTACAGATACGCAGTATTTT
CASSLGTGTDTQYF
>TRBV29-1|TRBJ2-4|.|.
TGCAGCGCCCTTCAGGGGTATGACATTCAGTACTTC
CSALQGYDIQYF
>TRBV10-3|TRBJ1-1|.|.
TGTGCCATCAGTGGACACGCGAACACTGAAGCTTTCTTT
CAISGHANTEAFF
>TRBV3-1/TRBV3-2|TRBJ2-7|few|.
TGTGCCAGCAGCCAAGTTCCGAGCTCCTACGAGCAGTACTTC
CASSQVPSSYEQYF
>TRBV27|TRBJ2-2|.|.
TGTGCCAGCTACAGTTTATCGAGTGTAGGGGTCACCGGGGAGCTGTTTTTT
CASYSLSSVGVTGELFF
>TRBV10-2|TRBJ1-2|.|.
TGCGCCAGCAGTGAGCAGGGCTATGGCTACACCTTC
CASSEQGYGYTF
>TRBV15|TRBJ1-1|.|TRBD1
TGTGCCACCAGCAGGGGACAGGTTGGTAATCCCACTGAAGCTTTCTTT
CATSRGQVGNPTEAFF
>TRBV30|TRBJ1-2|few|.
TGTGCCTGGAGTGTACAGGTTAACTATGGCTACACCTTC
CAWSVQVNYGYTF
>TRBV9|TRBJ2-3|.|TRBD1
TGTGCCAGCAGCGAACTCGGCGGGACAGGGAAGCGCGTAGATACGCAGTATTTT
CASSELGGTGKRVDTQYF
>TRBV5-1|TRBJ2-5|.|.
TGCGCCAGCAGCTTTAGTGGAGAAGAGACCCAGTACTTC
CASSFSGEETQYF
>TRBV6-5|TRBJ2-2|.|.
TGTGCCAGCAGTCATTGGAATGGACAGCCCGGGGAGCTGTTTTTT
CASSHWNGQPGELFF
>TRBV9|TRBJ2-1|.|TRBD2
TGTGCCAGCAGCGAGGGAGCGGGGAGCTCCTACAATGAGCAGTTCTTC
CASSEGAGSSYNEQFF
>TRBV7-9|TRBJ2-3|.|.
TGTGCCAGCAGCTTCCTAAGGGGCGGCAGCGACACAGATACGCAGTATTTT
CASSFLRGGSDTDTQYF
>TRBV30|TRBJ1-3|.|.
TGTGCCTGGAAGCCGGTTGGAAACACCATATATTTT
CAWKPVGNTIYF